The clone carrying this T cell receptor beta chain came up a few times. The antigen is unknown. The data derive from a study of identical twins. Healthy Caucasians made up all donors. Study-wide points: When twins shared out-of-frame alpha sequences, those sequences had excess low generation probability. Abundant beta clonotypes from cord blood had fewer insertions, unlike memory repertoires, which showed none.

A universal primer site was incorporated via template switching, and the cDNA contained unique molecular identifiers. MiXCR, run by TCRdb on the 5' RACE reads, gives a single entry per CDR3 protein. The data show 450,000 or so distinct CDR3 sequences, around 18% seen once. This sequence originates from a man between 45 and 60 years old in good health. Sequencing was carried out using naive T cells sorted from blood.

CDR3 DNA: TGCAGTGCTAGAAGAACGGGGGGCAATCAGCCCCAGCATTTT. The encoded protein is CSARRTGGNQPQHF. The chain carries TRBV20-1 and TRBJ1-5; TRBD1 is a possible D gene (5 bases). V was trimmed by 2 bases and J by 2 bases, leaving 10 bases between them. CDR1 DFQATT and CDR2 SNEGSKA come from the germline V gene (reference sequence). The CDR3 runs to 14 residues.